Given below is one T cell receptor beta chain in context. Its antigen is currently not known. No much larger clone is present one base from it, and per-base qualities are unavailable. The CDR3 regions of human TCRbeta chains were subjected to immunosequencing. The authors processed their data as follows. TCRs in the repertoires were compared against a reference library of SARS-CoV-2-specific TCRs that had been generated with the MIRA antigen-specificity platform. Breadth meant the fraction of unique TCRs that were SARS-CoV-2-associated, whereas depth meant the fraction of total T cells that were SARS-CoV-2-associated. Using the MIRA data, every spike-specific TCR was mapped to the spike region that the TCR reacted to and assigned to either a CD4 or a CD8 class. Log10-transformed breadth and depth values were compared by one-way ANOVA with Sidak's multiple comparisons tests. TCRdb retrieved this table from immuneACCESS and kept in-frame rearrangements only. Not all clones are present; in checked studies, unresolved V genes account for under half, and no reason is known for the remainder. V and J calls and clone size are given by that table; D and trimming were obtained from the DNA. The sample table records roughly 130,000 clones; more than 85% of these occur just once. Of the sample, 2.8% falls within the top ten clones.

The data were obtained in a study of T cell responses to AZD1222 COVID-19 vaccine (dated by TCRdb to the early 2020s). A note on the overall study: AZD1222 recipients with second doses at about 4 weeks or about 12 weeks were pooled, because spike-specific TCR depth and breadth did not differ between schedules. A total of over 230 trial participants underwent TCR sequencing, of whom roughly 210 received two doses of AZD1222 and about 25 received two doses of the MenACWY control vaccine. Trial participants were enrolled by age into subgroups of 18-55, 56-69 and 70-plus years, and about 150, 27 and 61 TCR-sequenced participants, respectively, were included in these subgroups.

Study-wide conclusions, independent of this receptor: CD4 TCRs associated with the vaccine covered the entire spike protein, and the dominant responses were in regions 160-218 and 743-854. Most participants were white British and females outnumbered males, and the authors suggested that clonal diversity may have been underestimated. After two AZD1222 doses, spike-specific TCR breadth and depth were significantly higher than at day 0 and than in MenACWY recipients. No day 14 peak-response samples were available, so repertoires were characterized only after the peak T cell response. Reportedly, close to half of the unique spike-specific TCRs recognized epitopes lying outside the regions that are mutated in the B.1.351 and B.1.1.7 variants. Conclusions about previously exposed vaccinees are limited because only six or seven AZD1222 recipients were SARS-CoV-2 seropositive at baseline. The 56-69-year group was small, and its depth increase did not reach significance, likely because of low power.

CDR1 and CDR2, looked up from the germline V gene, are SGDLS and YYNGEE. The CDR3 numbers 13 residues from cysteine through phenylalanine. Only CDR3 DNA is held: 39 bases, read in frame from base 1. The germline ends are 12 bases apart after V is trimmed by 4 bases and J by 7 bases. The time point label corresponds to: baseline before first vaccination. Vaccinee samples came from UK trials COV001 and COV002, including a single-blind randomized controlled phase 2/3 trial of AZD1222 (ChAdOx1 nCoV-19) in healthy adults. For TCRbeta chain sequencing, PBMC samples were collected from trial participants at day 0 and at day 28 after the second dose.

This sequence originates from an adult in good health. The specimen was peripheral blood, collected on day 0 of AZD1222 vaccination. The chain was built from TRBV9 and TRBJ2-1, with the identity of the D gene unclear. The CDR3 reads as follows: CASSPPQGNEQFF. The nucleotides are TGTGCCAGCAGCCCCCCTCAAGGGAATGAGCAGTTCTTC.